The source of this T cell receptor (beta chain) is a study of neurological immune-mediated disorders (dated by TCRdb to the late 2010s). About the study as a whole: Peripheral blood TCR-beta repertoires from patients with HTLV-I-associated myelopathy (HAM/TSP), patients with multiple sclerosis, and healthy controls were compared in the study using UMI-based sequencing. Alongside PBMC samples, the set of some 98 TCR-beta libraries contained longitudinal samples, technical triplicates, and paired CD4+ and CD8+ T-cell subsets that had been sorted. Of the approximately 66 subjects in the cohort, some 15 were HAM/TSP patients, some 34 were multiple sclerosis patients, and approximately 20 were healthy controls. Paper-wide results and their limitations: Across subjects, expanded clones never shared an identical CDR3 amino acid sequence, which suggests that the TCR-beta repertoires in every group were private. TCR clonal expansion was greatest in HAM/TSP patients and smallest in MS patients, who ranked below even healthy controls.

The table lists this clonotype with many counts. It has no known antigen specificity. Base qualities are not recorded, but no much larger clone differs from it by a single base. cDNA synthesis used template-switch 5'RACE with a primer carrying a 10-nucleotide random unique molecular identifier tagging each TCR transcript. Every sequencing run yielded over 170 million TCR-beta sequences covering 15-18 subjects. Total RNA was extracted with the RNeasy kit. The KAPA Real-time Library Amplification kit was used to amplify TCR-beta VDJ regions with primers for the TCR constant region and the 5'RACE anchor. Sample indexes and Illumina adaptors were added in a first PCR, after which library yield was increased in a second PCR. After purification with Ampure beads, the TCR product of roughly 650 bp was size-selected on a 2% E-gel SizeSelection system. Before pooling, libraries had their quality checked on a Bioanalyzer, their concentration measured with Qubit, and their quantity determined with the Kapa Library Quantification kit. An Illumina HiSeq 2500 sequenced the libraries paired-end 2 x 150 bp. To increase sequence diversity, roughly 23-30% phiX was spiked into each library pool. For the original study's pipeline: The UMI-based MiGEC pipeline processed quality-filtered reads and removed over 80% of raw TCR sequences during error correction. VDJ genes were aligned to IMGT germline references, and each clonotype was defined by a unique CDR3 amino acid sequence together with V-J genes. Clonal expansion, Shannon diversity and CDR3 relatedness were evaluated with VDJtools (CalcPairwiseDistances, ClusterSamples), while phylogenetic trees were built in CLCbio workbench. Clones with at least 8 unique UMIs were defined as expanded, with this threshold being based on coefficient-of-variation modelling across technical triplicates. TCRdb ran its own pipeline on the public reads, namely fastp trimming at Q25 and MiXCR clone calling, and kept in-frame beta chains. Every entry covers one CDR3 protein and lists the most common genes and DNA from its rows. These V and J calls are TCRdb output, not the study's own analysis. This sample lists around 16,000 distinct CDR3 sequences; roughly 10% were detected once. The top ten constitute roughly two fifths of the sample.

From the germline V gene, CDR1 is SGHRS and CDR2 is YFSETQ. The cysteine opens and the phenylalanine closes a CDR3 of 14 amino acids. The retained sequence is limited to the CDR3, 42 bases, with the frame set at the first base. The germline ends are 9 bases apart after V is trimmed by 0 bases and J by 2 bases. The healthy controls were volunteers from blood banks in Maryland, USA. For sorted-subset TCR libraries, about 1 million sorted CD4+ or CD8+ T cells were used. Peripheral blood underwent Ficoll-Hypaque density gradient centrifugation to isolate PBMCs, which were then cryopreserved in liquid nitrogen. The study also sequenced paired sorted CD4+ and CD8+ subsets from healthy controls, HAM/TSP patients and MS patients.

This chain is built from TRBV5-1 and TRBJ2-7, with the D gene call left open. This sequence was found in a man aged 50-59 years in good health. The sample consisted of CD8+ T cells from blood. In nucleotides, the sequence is TGCGCCAGCAGCTTGGGAGCAGGCGCCTACGAGCAGTACTTC. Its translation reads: CASSLGAGAYEQYF.